A single sample is the source of the 27 T cell receptor beta chains below, sequenced in a study of T cell responses to AZD1222 COVID-19 vaccine. Sequencing was performed with immunoSEQ multiplex PCR; in TCRdb, only in-frame clones are kept and a portion is missing. Among roughly 130,000 clones, 80% to 90% were seen once, and the ten largest hold approximately 1.6%. This material consisted of peripheral blood, taken on day 0 of AZD1222 vaccination. All receptors derive from an adult in good health.

This clone was observed once. The CDR3 here is CASSQGRNNEQFF. In DNA, the CDR3 is TGTGCCAGCTCCCAGGGGCGGAACAATGAGCAGTTCTTC. V usage is TRBV18 and J usage is TRBJ2-1, with a possible D match to TRBD1 (6 bases). Germline CDR1 reads KGHSH; CDR2 reads LQKENI. The V and J ends lost 6 bases and 5 bases respectively, with 11 bases between them. The CDR3 is made up of 13 amino acids.

CDR3: CASSLDRLSYEQYF. Written as DNA, the CDR3 is TGTGCCAGCAGCCTCGACAGGCTTTCCTACGAGCAGTACTTC. This chain connects TRBV7-9 to TRBJ2-7, with a possible D match to TRBD1 (6 bases). Germline V CDR1 and CDR2: SEHNR, FQNEAQ (reference sequence). Trimming removed 5 bases at V and 1 base at J, with 12 bases between. The CDR3 loop spans 14 amino acids. The entire variable domain, with the rest obtained from reference TRBV7-9 and TRBJ2-7, is as follows: DTGVSQNPRHKITKRGQNVTFRCDPISEHNRLYWYRQTLGQGPEFLTYFQNEAQLEKSRLLSDRFSAERPKGSFSTLEIQRTEQGDSAMYLCASSLDRLSYEQYFGPGTRLTVT.

The rearrangement links TRBV7-8 to TRBJ2-1; a weak D match, TRBD2 (6 bases). With 5 bases removed from V and 0 bases from J, the gap between germline ends came to 8 bases. CDR3 size: 14 residues. Per germline, CDR1 SGHVS and CDR2 FQNEAQ. Here the CDR3 DNA reads TGTGCCAGCAGCCCCGGGGGCTCCTACAATGAGCAGTTCTTC. This sequence encodes CASSPGGSYNEQFF. The complete variable domain, with remaining parts taken from reference TRBV7-8 and TRBJ2-1, reads GAGVSQSPRYKVAKRGQDVALRCDPISGHVSLFWYQQALGQGPEFLTYFQNEAQLDKSGLPSDRFFAERPEGSVSTLKIQRTQQEDSAVYLCASSPGGSYNEQFFGPGTRLTVL.

The CDR3 reads CASGKQRGGITQYF. The CDR3, as DNA: TGTGCCAGCGGAAAGCAGAGAGGGGGTATTACGCAGTATTTT. The chain combines TRBV7-2 with TRBJ2-3; a weak D match, TRBD1 (6 bases). CDR3 length: 14 amino acids. V was cut by 8 bases and J by 8 bases, with 20 bases left in between. The germline V gene encodes CDR1 SGHTA and CDR2 FQGNSA.

The chain is built from TRBV9 and TRBJ1-5; no definite D call. Germline V lookup: CDR1 SGDLS, CDR2 YYNGEE. Trimming took 0 bases from V and 6 from J, leaving 7 bases between them. The CDR3 has 13 amino acids. As DNA, the CDR3 is TGTGCCAGCAGCGTAGACCTTGGTCAGCCCCAGCATTTT. This gives the protein CASSVDLGQPQHF.

CDR3 in amino acids: CASSLRTGGTGQPQHF. CDR3 nucleotide sequence: TGTGCCAGTAGTCTCCGGACAGGGGGCACTGGGCAGCCCCAGCATTTT. The rearrangement links TRBV19 to TRBJ1-5; 11 bases are a match to TRBD1. With V trimmed by 5 bases and J by 7 bases, 10 bases remained unmatched. There are 16 residues in the CDR3. CDR1 and CDR2 (germline): LNHDA, SQIVND (reference sequence). The full variable domain, with the rest looked up from reference TRBV19 and TRBJ1-5, is DGGITQSPKYLFRKEGQNVTLSCEQNLNHDAMYWYRQDPGQGLRLIYYSQIVNDFQKGDIAEGYSVSREKKESFPLTVTSAQKNPTAFYLCASSLRTGGTGQPQHFGDGTRLSIL.

This chain's CDR3 is CASSIGPGYF. The CDR3 DNA reads as TGTGCCAGTAGTATTGGACCGGGCTACTTC. The chain couples TRBV19 to TRBJ2-5; no clear D. The CDR3 contains 10 residues. The V end lost 3 bases, the J end lost 14 bases, and 10 bases lay between the germline ends. Germline loops: CDR1 LNHDA, CDR2 SQIVND (reference sequence).

In this sample, this clone turned up once. The V and J genes are TRBV7-8 and TRBJ1-4; tentatively, D is TRBD1 (5 bases). V was shortened by 5 bases and J by 5 bases, with 18 bases between the two germline ends. Germline-derived CDR1 and CDR2 are SGHVS and FQNEAQ. This CDR3 region has 16 residues. CDR3 bases: TGTGCCAGCAGCCCAAGAACCGGGACGATAAATGAAAAACTGTTTTTT. Translated: CASSPRTGTINEKLFF.

This clone was counted a few times. The chain links TRBV27 to TRBJ2-7, with 7 bases lining up with TRBD2. The CDR3 contains 15 residues. V shed 9 bases and J 5 bases; nucleotides not matched to a gene: 16. The germline V gene encodes CDR1 MNHEY and CDR2 SMNVEV (reference sequence). The DNA for the CDR3 is TGTGCCAGTAACCTTGCGGGGGAAAGGAGCGACGAGCAGTACTTC. Protein: CASNLAGERSDEQYF.

This clone was detected once. J is TRBJ1-2 and V is TRBV10-3, with D unclear. The V end lost 11 bases, the J end lost 8 bases, and 15 bases lay between the germline ends. The length of the CDR3 is 11 residues. Germline assignment: CDR1 ENHRY and CDR2 SYGVKD. CDR3 region: CASGQAGGYTF. CDR3 DNA: TGTGCCTCCGGCCAGGCGGGGGGCTACACCTTC.

The V and J genes are TRBV5-5 and TRBJ1-5, with a possible D match to TRBD1 (5 bases). The V end was cut by 0 bases, the J end by 7 bases, with 8 bases between. The length of the CDR3 is 13 residues. Germline V gives CDR1 SGHKS, CDR2 YYEKEE (reference sequence). CDR3 amino acids: CASSLAGDQPQHF. The CDR3 region has the DNA TGTGCCAGCAGCTTGGCGGGGGACCAGCCCCAGCATTTT.

V usage is TRBV29-1 and J usage is TRBJ2-7, with 10 bases lining up with TRBD2. The CDR3 totals 14 residues. V was clipped by 5 bases and J by 7 bases; unmatched bases: 11. In germline, CDR1 is SQVTM, CDR2 ANQGSEA. Here the CDR3 DNA reads TGCAGCGTTCGTGTAGCGGGAGGACAGGATGAGCAGTACTTC. It translates to CSVRVAGGQDEQYF.

The rearrangement uses TRBV28 and TRBJ1-1; D unresolved. V dropped 4 bases and J dropped 1 base, with 10 bases sitting between them. CDR3 size: 14 residues. The germline CDR1 and CDR2 sequences are MDHEN and SYDVKM. In DNA form, the CDR3 reads TGTGCCAGCAGTTGGATGGGCGGGAACACTGAAGCTTTCTTT. It is translated as CASSWMGGNTEAFF.

CDR3 sequence reads: CASGFGQGETQYF. CDR3 coding DNA: TGTGCTAGTGGTTTCGGACAGGGAGAGACCCAGTACTTC. V gene TRBV12-5 combines with J gene TRBJ2-5; the match to TRBD1 covers 8 bases. The CDR3 runs 13 residues. Trimming took 3 bases from V and 4 from J; bases not matched to a gene: 1. CDR1 and CDR2 from the germline V gene are LGHNT and FRNRAP.

The V call is TRBV6-8, the J call TRBJ2-2; D is unclear. Germline assignment: CDR1 MNHGY and CDR2 SAAAGT. This CDR3 has 14 residues. Trimming took 7 bases from V and 0 from J, leaving 9 bases between them. The CDR3 bases are TGTGCCAGCAAGGCGACTTCGAACACCGGGGAGCTGTTTTTT. This translates into CASKATSNTGELFF.

The chain employs TRBV5-5 and TRBJ1-4, with 9 bases identical to TRBD1. The ends lost 4 bases at V and 6 bases at J; junction bases unmatched: 10. The germline gives CDR1 SGHKS, CDR2 YYEKEE (reference sequence). The CDR3 consists of 16 residues. In DNA, the CDR3 is TGTGCCAGCAGCGACCCCTTGGGGACAGGGTATGAAAAACTGTTTTTT. It yields the protein CASSDPLGTGYEKLFF.

This chain uses TRBV27 with TRBJ1-2, with 10 bases matching TRBD1. CDR1 and CDR2 (germline): MNHEY, SMNVEV (reference sequence). CDR3 length equals 17 residues. J gave up 8 bases and V 5 bases, and 17 bases lay outside the gene matches. CDR3 loop: CASSVGTGDLGFDGYTF. CDR3 in DNA: TGTGCCAGCAGTGTAGGGACAGGGGACCTGGGTTTCGACGGCTACACCTTC.

Remarks on this clone: This same CDR3 is encoded by further DNA sequences in the sample. The CDR3 DNA follows: TGTGCCAGCAGCCAAGTACAGGGCAGAACTGAAGCTTTCTTT. It yields the protein CASSQVQGRTEAFF. The gene calls are TRBV3-1 (or the pseudogene TRBV3-2) and TRBJ1-1, with D perhaps matching TRBD1 (6 bases). V lost 1 base to trimming and J lost 5 bases, with 11 bases between them. Germline CDR1 and CDR2: LGHDT and YNNKEL (reference sequence). CDR3 length: 14 amino acids.

The CDR3 loop is CASSEAGQQGQFF. As DNA, the CDR3 is TGTGCCAGCAGTGAAGCGGGGCAGCAGGGGCAGTTCTTC. This chain uses TRBV6-1 with TRBJ2-1, with D possibly TRBD1 on 5 matching bases. This CDR3 is 13 amino acids long. With 0 bases removed from V and 12 bases from J, the gap between germline ends came to 12 bases. The germline V gene encodes CDR1 MNHNS and CDR2 SASEGT.

The rearrangement links TRBV29-1 to TRBJ2-3, with D possibly matching TRBD1 (6 bases). There are 13 residues in the CDR3. Germline V gives CDR1 SQVTM, CDR2 ANQGSEA. V lost 8 bases to trimming and J lost 6 bases, with 18 bases between them. The CDR3 DNA sequence: TGCAGCTTAAAGGGGGTTTATAGCGATACGCAGTATTTT. Translated, it gives CSLKGVYSDTQYF.

The chain recombines TRBV27 with TRBJ2-2; 9 bases agree with TRBD2. The CDR3 length is 16 residues. Trimming at V came to 3 bases and at J to 1 base, leaving 3 bases not matched to a gene. Germline V gene data show CDR1 as MNHEY and CDR2 as SMNVEV (reference sequence). CDR3 nucleotides: TGTGCCAGCAGTTTTAGCGGGAGAGTGAACACCGGGGAGCTGTTTTTT. Translated, it gives CASSFSGRVNTGELFF.

This clone came up once. The V gene is TRBV9, the J gene TRBJ1-1, with 7 nucleotides matching TRBD1. Germline lookup yields CDR1 SGDLS and CDR2 YYNGEE. Germline trimming cut 3 bases from V and 6 bases from J; bases unmatched to any gene: 20. The CDR3 extends over 18 amino acids. The CDR3 DNA follows: TGTGCCAGCAGCGCAGAACACGACAGGGCCGACTTCGGTTCTGAAGCTTTCTTT. Amino acids: CASSAEHDRADFGSEAFF.

Concerning this clone itself: The same CDR3 is also encoded by other DNA sequences in this sample. V and J are TRBV27 and TRBJ1-5, with D perhaps TRBD1 (5 bases). The germline gives CDR1 MNHEY, CDR2 SMNVEV (reference sequence). The CDR3 has 13 residues. V was pared by 3 bases and J by 4 bases, with 7 bases between. CDR3 sequence: CASSFSGNQPQHF. DNA for the CDR3: TGTGCCAGCAGTTTCTCAGGGAATCAGCCCCAGCATTTT.

V gene TRBV5-6 combines with J gene TRBJ2-1; the match to TRBD1 covers 7 bases. Germline lookup yields CDR1 SGHDT and CDR2 YYEEEE. The CDR3 sequence is 16 residues long. The V gene end was trimmed by 4 bases and the J gene end by 6 bases; junction bases not matched to a gene: 13. The CDR3 DNA sequence: TGTGCCAGCAGCCAGATAAAGACAGGGTGGGTCAATGAGCAGTTCTTC. Amino acid sequence: CASSQIKTGWVNEQFF.

The chain is built from TRBV2 and TRBJ2-1; D gene ambiguous. CDR1 and CDR2 from the germline V gene are SNHLY and FYNNEI. Trimming removed 6 bases at V and 0 bases at J, with 12 bases between. The CDR3 runs 15 residues. CDR3 residues: CASRRVTPSYNEQFF. The CDR3 bases are TGTGCCAGCAGACGAGTGACACCCTCCTACAATGAGCAGTTCTTC.

The CDR3 nucleotides read TGCGCCAGCCGACAGGGCACTGAAGCTTTCTTT. Translation: CASRQGTEAFF. V and J are TRBV10-1 and TRBJ1-1; 7 bases match TRBD1. CDR1 and CDR2 from the germline V gene are WNHNN and SYGVQD (reference sequence). Trimming at V came to 8 bases and at J to 4 bases, leaving 1 base not matched to a gene. The CDR3 consists of 11 residues.

The genes are TRBV5-5 and TRBJ2-3; D gene unclear. The length of the CDR3 is 13 residues. The V end was cut by 4 bases, the J end by 4 bases, with 10 bases between. Looked up from germline, CDR1 is SGHKS and CDR2 is YYEKEE (reference sequence). CDR3 DNA: TGTGCCAGCAGCCCCTGGTCCCCAGATACGCAGTATTTT. Its translation: CASSPWSPDTQYF. The variable domain in full, completed from reference TRBV5-5 and TRBJ2-3, reads DAGVTQSPTHLIKTRGQQVTLRCSPISGHKSVSWYQQVLGQGPQFIFQYYEKEERGRGNFPDRFSARQFPNYSSELNVNALLLGDSALYLCASSPWSPDTQYFGPGTRLTVL.